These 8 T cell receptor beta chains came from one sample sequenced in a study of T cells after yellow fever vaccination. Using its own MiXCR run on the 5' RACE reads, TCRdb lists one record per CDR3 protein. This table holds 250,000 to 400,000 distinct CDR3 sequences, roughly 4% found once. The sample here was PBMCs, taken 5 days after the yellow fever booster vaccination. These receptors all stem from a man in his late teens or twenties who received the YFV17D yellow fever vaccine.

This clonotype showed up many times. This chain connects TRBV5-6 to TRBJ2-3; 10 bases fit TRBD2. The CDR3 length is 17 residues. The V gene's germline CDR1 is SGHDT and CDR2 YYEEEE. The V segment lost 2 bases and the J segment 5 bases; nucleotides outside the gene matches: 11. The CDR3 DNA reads TGTGCCAGCAGCTTCCTTAGCGGGGGGCCTCTAGGAGATACGCAGTATTTT. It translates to CASSFLSGGPLGDTQYF.

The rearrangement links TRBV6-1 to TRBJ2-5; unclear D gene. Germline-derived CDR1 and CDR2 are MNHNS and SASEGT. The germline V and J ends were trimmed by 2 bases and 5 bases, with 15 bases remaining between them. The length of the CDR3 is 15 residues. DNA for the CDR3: TGTGCCAGCAGTGAACCTACCCCTGCCTCGGAGACCCAGTACTTC. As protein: CASSEPTPASETQYF.

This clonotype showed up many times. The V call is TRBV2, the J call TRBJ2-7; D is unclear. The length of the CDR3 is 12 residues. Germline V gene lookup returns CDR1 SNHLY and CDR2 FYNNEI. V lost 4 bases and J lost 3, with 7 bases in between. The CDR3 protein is CASSVPLYEQYV. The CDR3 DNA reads TGTGCCAGCAGTGTTCCCCTCTACGAGCAGTACGTC.

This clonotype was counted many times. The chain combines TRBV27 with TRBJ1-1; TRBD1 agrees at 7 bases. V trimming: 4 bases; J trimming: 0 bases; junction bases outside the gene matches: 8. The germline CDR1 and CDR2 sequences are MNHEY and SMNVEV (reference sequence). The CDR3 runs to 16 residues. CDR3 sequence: CASSSDRAPMNTEAFF. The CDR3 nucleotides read TGTGCCAGCAGTTCAGACAGGGCACCCATGAACACTGAAGCTTTCTTT.

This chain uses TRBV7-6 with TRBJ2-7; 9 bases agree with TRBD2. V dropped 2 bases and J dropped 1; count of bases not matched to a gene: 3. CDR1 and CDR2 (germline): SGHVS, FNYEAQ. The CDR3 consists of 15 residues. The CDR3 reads CASSLLTSGSYEQYF. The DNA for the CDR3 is TGTGCCAGCAGCTTACTGACTAGCGGATCCTACGAGCAGTACTTC. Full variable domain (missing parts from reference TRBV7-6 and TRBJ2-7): GAGVSQSPRYKVTKRGQDVALRCDPISGHVSLYWYRQALGQGPEFLTYFNYEAQQDKSGLPNDRFSAERPEGSISTLTIQRTEQRDSAMYRCASSLLTSGSYEQYFGPGTRLTVT.

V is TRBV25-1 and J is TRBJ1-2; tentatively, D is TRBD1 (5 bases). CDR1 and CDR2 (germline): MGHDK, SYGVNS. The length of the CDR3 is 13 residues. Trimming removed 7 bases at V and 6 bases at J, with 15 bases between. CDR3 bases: TGTGCCAGCAATATGGGGGGAAACCATGGCTACACCTTC. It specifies CASNMGGNHGYTF.

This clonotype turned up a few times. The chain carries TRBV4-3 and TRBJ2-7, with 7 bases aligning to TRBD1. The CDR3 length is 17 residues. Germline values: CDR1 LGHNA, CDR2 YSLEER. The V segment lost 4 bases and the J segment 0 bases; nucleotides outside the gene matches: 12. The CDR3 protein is CASSRANRGSPSYEQYF. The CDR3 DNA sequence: TGCGCCAGCAGCCGAGCAAACAGGGGTAGTCCCTCCTACGAGCAGTACTTC.

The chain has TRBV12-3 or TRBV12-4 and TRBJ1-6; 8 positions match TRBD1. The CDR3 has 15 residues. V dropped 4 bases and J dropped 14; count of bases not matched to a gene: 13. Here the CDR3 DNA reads TGTGCCAGCAGTTCTACGACAGGGGCTCCCTTGGCCCTCCACTTT. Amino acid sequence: CASSSTTGAPLALHF.